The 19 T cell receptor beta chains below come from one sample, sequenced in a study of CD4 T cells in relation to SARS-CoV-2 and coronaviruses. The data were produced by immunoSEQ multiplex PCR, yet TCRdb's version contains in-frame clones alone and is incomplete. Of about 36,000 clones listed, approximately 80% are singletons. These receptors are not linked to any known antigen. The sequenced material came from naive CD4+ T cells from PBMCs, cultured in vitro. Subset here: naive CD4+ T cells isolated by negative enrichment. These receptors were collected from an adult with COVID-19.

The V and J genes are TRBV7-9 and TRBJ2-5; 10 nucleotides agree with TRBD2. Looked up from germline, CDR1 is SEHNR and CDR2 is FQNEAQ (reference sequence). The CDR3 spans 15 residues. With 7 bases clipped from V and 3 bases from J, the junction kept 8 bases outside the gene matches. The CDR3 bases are TGTGCCAGCACATCAAATGGACTAGCGGAAGAGACCCAGTACTTC. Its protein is CASTSNGLAEETQYF.

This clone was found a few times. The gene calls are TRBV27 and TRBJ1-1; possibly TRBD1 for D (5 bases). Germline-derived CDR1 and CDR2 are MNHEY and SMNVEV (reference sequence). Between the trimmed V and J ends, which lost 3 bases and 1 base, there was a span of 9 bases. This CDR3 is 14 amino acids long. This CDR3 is CASSFGTGNTEAFF. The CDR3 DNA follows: TGTGCCAGCAGTTTTGGTACAGGGAACACTGAAGCTTTCTTT.

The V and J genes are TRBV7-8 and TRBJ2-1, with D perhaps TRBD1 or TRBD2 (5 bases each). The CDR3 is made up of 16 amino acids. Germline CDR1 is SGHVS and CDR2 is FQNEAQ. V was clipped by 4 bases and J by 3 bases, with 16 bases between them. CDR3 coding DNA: TGTGCCAGCAGCTCGTTATCGGGACCAAACTACAATGAGCAGTTCTTC. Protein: CASSSLSGPNYNEQFF.

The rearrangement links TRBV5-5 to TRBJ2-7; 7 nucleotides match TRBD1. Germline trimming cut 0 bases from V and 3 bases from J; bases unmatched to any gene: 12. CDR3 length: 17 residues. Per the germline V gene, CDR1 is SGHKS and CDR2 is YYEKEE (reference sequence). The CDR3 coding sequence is TGTGCCAGCAGCTTGGAGGTGGGGACAGCAAGGTTCTACGAGCAGTACTTC. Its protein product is CASSLEVGTARFYEQYF. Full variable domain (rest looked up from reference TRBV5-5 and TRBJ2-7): DAGVTQSPTHLIKTRGQQVTLRCSPISGHKSVSWYQQVLGQGPQFIFQYYEKEERGRGNFPDRFSARQFPNYSSELNVNALLLGDSALYLCASSLEVGTARFYEQYFGPGTRLTVT.

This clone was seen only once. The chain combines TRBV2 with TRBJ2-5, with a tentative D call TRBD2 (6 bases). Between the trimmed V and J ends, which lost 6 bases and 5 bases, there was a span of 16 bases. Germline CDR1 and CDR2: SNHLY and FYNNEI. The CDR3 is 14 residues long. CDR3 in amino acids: CASRGRLVTETQYF. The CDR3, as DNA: TGTGCCAGCAGGGGAAGACTAGTCACTGAGACCCAGTACTTC.

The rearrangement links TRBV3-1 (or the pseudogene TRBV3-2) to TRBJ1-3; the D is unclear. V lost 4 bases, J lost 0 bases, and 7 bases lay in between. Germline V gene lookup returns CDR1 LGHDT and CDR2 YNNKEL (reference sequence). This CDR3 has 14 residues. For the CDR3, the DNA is TGTGCCAGCAGCCGTCAACTCTCTGGAAACACCATATATTTT. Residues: CASSRQLSGNTIYF.

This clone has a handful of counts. The CDR3, as DNA: TGTGCTAGTGCCGAGGGACTAGCGGATCGGTTCTTC. Protein sequence: CASAEGLADRFF. J is TRBJ2-1 and V is TRBV12-5, with 11 bases that match TRBD2. Germline CDR1 reads LGHNT; CDR2 reads FRNRAP. CDR3 length: 12 residues. Unmatched junction bases numbered 8, after V lost 7 bases and J lost 15 bases.

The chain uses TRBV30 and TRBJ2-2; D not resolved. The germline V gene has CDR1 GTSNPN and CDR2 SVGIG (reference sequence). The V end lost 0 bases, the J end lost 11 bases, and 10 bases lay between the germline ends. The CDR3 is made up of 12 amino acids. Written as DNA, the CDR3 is TGTGCCTGGAGTGTAAATTACGGCGAGCTGTTTTTT. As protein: CAWSVNYGELFF.

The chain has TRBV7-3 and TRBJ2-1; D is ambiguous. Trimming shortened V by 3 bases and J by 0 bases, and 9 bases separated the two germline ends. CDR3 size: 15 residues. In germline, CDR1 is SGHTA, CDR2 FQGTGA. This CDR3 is CASSFHLSSYNEQFF. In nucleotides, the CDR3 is TGTGCCAGCAGCTTCCACTTGAGCTCCTACAATGAGCAGTTCTTC.

CDR3 DNA: TGTGCCACCAGTGATACAAGGGGGACAGGGGATAATCGAGAGACCCAGTACTTC. Translating it yields CATSDTRGTGDNRETQYF. The chain uses TRBV24-1 and TRBJ2-5; 10 nucleotides line up with TRBD1. V lost 3 bases and J lost 4; bases outside the gene matches: 13. The CDR3 spans 18 residues. Looked up from germline, CDR1 is KGHDR and CDR2 is SFDVKD.

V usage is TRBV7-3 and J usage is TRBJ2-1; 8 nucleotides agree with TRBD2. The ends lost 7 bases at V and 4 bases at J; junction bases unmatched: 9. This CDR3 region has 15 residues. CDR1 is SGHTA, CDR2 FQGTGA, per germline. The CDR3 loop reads CASTPRSGGYNEQFF. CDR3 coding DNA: TGTGCCAGCACCCCGAGAAGCGGGGGTTACAATGAGCAGTTCTTC.

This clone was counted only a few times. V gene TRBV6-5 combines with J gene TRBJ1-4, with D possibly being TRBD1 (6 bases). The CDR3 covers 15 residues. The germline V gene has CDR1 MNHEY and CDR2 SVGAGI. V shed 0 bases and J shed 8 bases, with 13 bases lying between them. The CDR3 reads CASSYSAGGREKLFF. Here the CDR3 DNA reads TGTGCCAGCAGTTACTCAGCGGGGGGCCGAGAAAAACTGTTTTTT.

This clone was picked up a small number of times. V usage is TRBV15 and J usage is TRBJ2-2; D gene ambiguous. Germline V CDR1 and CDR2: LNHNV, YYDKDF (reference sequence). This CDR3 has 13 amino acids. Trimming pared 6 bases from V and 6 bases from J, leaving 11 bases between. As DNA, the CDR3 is TGTGCCACCAGGACGATCGGCGCCGGGGAGCTGTTTTTT. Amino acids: CATRTIGAGELFF.

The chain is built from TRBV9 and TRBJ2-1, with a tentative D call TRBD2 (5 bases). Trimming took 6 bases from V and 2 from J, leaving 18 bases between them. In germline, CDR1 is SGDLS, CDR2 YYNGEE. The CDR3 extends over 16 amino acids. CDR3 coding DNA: TGTGCCAGCAATACACCCAGCGGAACCACCTACAATGAGCAGTTCTTC. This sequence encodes CASNTPSGTTYNEQFF.

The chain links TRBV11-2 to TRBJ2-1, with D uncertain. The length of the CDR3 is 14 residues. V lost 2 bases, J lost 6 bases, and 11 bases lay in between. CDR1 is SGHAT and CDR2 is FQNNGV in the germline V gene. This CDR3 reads CASSLIVAGNEQFF. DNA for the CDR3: TGTGCCAGCAGCTTAATTGTAGCAGGCAATGAGCAGTTCTTC.

CDR3 protein: CASSHQRARAEDEKLFF. The CDR3 nucleotides read TGTGCCAGCAGCCACCAAAGGGCGAGGGCTGAGGATGAAAAACTGTTTTTT. The chain is built from TRBV4-2 and TRBJ1-4, with unresolved D. There are 17 residues in the CDR3. Deletions cut 3 bases from V and 6 bases from J, with 20 bases between. Germline V gene sequence: CDR1 LGHNA, CDR2 YNFKEQ.

CDR3 protein: CASSPRGWGEDSNQPQHF. The CDR3 bases are TGTGCCAGCAGCCCAAGGGGTTGGGGAGAGGATAGCAATCAGCCCCAGCATTTT. V and J are TRBV28 and TRBJ1-5, with D perhaps matching TRBD1 (5 bases). This CDR3 has 18 amino acids. The V gene's germline CDR1 is MDHEN and CDR2 SYDVKM. V was trimmed by 6 bases and J by 0 bases, leaving 21 bases between them.

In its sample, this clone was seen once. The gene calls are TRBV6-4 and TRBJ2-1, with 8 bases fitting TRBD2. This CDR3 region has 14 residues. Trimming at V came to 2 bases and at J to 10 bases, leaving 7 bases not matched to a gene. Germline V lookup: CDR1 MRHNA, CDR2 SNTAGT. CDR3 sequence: CASSDMAGGKEQFF. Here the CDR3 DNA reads TGTGCCAGCAGTGACATGGCGGGAGGTAAGGAGCAGTTCTTC.

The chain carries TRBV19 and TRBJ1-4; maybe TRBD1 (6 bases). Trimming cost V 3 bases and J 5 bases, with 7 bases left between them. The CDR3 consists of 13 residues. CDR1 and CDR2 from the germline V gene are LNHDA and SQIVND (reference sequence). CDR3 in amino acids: CASSMGTNEKLFF. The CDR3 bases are TGTGCCAGTAGTATGGGGACAAATGAAAAACTGTTTTTT.